One and the same sample provided the 7 T cell receptor beta chains below, sequenced in a study of T-cell memory formation after mild COVID-19. TCRdb re-called the 5' RACE reads with MiXCR, one entry per CDR3 protein. The table lists 190,000 or so distinct CDR3 sequences, 20% to 25% of them singletons. The source material was PBMCs or a T cell subset sorted from them (not recorded which). The origin of the receptors is an adult woman who had mild COVID-19 (a few samples of this study predate the infection). Cell type and time point are not known.

The chain combines TRBV7-2 with TRBJ2-7; D uncertain. Germline CDR1 SGHTA, CDR2 FQGNSA. The ends were cut back, 1 base at V and 0 bases at J, with 7 bases in the middle. The CDR3 has 14 residues. This CDR3 reads CASSLVTNSYEQYF. CDR3 DNA: TGTGCCAGCAGCTTAGTCACTAACTCCTACGAGCAGTACTTC.

This rearrangement joins TRBV5-1 to TRBJ2-3; a possible D gene is TRBD2 (6 bases). The CDR3 spans 15 residues. V shed 3 bases and J shed 3 bases, with 14 bases lying between them. CDR1 and CDR2 from the germline V gene are SGHRS and YFSETQ. CDR3 bases: TGCGCCAGCAGCTCTGGCGGGGTCAGGACAGATACGCAGTATTTT. Its protein is CASSSGGVRTDTQYF.

This clonotype was detected only a few times. The chain has TRBV6-5 and TRBJ2-7, with 12 bases that match TRBD1. Germline CDR1 MNHEY, CDR2 SVGAGI. Trimming took 4 bases from V and 6 from J; bases not matched to a gene: 13. The CDR3 runs to 17 residues. The CDR3 sequence is CASSSGTGGPAEGEQYF. The CDR3 DNA is TGTGCCAGCAGTTCAGGGACAGGGGGCCCCGCAGAGGGCGAGCAGTACTTC.

The chain links TRBV9 to TRBJ2-1; 10 bases agree with TRBD2. Trimming at V came to 0 bases and at J to 7 bases, leaving 19 bases not matched to a gene. The CDR3 totals 20 residues. The germline V gene has CDR1 SGDLS and CDR2 YYNGEE. The CDR3 nucleotides are TGTGCCAGCAGCGTAGACTTTTCCCGGGCTACTAGCGGGATATATAATGAGCAGTTCTTC. Its protein is CASSVDFSRATSGIYNEQFF.

The sample holds a few counts of this clonotype. V is TRBV20-1 and J is TRBJ2-1, with unresolved D. Trimming removed 0 bases from V and 7 bases from J, with 7 bases in between. Germline V gene sequence: CDR1 DFQATT, CDR2 SNEGSKA (reference sequence). This CDR3 is 12 amino acids long. CDR3 nucleotides: TGCAGTGCTAGAGACGATGGGAATGAGCAGTTCTTC. Encoded protein: CSARDDGNEQFF.

This clonotype was seen only a few times. The chain links TRBV5-1 to TRBJ2-3; 7 bases line up with TRBD2. The germline V gene encodes CDR1 SGHRS and CDR2 YFSETQ. V gave up 4 bases and J gave up 2 bases; unmatched junction bases: 7. The CDR3 extends over 15 amino acids. The CDR3 region has the DNA TGCGCCAGCAGCCCCAGCGGGGTTTCCACAGATACGCAGTATTTT. This translates into CASSPSGVSTDTQYF.

This clonotype was observed a few times. This chain connects TRBV7-6 to TRBJ2-1; 8 nucleotides line up with TRBD1. The CDR3 length is 15 residues. The V gene's germline CDR1 is SGHVS and CDR2 FNYEAQ. The ends lost 8 bases at V and 4 bases at J; junction bases unmatched: 10. The CDR3 region is CASGPRDRFYNEQFF. In DNA form, the CDR3 reads TGTGCCAGCGGTCCCCGGGACAGGTTTTACAATGAGCAGTTCTTC.